This record covers a single T cell receptor (beta chain). Its antigen target is currently unknown. Per-base quality was not reported, and no clone a single base away is much larger than it. Library construction relied on the immunoSEQ multiplex PCR assay. The clones in this table, taken by TCRdb from immuneACCESS, are in-frame only. Not every clone is retained; where verified, under half of the shortfall comes from an unresolved V gene, and the cause of the rest is unknown. The sample data list about 82,000 clones, and nearly 96% of these were observed just once. Roughly 0.34% of the sample is taken by the ten largest. This specimen comes from a study of technical replicates of blood from four donors (dated by TCRdb to 2017 to 2019). The germline V end is reduced by 9 bases and the J end by 6 bases; junction bases left unmatched: 23. The cysteine opens and the phenylalanine closes a CDR3 of 19 amino acids. The retained sequence is limited to the CDR3, 57 bases, with the frame set at the first base. CDR1 and CDR2 are drawn from the germline V gene (reference sequence): LNHDA, SQIVND.

Sequencing was performed on T cells isolated from PBMCs. The chain links TRBV19 with TRBJ2-3; TRBD2 fits 11 bases in the junction. The TCR originated in a human donor in good health. The CDR3: CASSPRGSGRVYEIDTQYF. Here is the DNA: TGTGCCAGCTCCCCACGGGGTAGCGGGAGGGTCTACGAGATCGATACGCAGTATTTT.